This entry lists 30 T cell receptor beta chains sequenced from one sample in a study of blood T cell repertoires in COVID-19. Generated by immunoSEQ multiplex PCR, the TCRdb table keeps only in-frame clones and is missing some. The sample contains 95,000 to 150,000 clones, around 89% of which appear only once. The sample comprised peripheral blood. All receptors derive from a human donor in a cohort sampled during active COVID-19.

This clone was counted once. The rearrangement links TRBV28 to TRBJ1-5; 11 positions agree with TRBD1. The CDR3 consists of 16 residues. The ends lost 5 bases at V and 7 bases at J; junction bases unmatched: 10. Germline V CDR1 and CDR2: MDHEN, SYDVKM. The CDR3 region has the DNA TGTGCCAGCAGTCCCCCGGGACAGGGGGTTGGGCAGCCCCAGCATTTT. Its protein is CASSPPGQGVGQPQHF.

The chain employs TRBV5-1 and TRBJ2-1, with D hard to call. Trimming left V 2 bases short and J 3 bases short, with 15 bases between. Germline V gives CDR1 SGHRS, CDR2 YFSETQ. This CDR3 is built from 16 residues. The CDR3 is CASSLMAGTLYNEQFF. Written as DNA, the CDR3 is TGCGCCAGCAGCTTAATGGCAGGAACCCTCTACAATGAGCAGTTCTTC.

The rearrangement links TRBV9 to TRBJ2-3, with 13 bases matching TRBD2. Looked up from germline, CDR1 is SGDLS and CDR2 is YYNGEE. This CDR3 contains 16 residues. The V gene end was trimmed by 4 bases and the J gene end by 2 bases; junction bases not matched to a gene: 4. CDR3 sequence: CASSLGTSGNTDTQYF. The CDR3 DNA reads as TGTGCCAGCAGCCTGGGGACTAGCGGGAACACAGATACGCAGTATTTT.

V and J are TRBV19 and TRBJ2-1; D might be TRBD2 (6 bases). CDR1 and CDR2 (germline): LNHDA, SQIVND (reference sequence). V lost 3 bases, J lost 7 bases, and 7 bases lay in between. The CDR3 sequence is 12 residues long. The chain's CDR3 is CASSIGGNEQFF. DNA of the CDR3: TGTGCCAGTAGTATTGGGGGGAATGAGCAGTTCTTC.

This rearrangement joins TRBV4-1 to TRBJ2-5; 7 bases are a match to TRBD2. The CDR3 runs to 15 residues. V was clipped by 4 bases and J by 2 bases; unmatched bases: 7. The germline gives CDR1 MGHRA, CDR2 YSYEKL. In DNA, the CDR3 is TGCGCCAGCAGCCTTGTGGCTAGCGGACAAGAGACCCAGTACTTC. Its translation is CASSLVASGQETQYF.

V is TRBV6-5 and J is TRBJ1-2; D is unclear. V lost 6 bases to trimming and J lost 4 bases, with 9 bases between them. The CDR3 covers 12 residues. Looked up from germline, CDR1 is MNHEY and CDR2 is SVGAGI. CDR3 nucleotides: TGTGCCAGCAGACCTCACACCTATGGCTACACCTTC. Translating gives CASRPHTYGYTF.

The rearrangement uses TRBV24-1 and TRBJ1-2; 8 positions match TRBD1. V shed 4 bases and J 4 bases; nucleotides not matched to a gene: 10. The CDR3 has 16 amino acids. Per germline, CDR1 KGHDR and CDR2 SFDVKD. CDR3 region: CATSEGRGRNPYGYTF. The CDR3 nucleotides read TGTGCCACCAGTGAGGGCAGGGGGCGGAATCCCTATGGCTACACCTTC.

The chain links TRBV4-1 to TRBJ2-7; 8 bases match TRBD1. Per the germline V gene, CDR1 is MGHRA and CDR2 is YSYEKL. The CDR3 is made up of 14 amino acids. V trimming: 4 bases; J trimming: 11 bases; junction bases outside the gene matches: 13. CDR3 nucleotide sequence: TGCGCCAGCAGCCTCACCTCAGGCCAGGGGGCCGAGTACTTC. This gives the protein CASSLTSGQGAEYF.

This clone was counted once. The CDR3 sequence: CASSTGVKETQYF. CDR3 coding DNA: TGTGCCAGCTCGACAGGGGTTAAAGAGACCCAGTACTTC. V and J are TRBV18 and TRBJ2-5, with 8 bases identical to TRBD1. Germline V gives CDR1 KGHSH, CDR2 LQKENI. The CDR3 extends over 13 amino acids. V gave up 6 bases and J gave up 3 bases; unmatched junction bases: 3.

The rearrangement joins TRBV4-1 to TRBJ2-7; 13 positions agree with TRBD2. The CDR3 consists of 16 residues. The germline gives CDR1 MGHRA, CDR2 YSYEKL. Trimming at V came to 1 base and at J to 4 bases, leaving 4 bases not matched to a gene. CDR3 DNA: TGCGCCAGCAGCCAAGGGGGGGGACTAGCGGGGTACGAGCAGTACTTC. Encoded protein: CASSQGGGLAGYEQYF.

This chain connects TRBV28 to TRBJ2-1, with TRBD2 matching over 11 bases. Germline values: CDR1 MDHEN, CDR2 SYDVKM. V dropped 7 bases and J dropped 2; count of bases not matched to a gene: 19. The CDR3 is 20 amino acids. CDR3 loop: CASKRGGVGLAGDPYNEQFF. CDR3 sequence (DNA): TGTGCCAGCAAAAGGGGGGGGGTTGGACTAGCGGGCGATCCCTACAATGAGCAGTTCTTC.

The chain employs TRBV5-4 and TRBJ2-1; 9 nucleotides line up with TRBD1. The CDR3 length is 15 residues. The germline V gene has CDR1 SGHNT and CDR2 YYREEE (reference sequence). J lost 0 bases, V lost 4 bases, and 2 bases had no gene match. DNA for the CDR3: TGTGCCAGCAGCAAGGACAGGGGCTCCTACAATGAGCAGTTCTTC. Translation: CASSKDRGSYNEQFF.

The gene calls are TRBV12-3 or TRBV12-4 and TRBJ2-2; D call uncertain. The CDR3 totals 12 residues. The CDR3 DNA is TGTGCTACTACGGAGAACACCGGGGAGCTGTTTTTT. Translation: CATTENTGELFF.

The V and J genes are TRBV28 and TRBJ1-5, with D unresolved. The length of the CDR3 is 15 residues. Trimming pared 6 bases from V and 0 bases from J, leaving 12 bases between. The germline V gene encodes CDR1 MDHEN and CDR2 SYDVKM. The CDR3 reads CASSPTEGSNQPQHF. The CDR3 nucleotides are TGTGCCAGCAGCCCTACAGAGGGTAGCAATCAGCCCCAGCATTTT.

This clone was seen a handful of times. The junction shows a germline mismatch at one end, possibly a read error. The CDR3 DNA reads TGTGCTAGCAGCCAAAGCGGGACTTCCCTCTACAATGAGCAGTTCTTC. Its protein product is CASSQSGTSLYNEQFF. The rearrangement links TRBV7-7 to TRBJ2-1; 7 nucleotides match TRBD2. Germline-derived CDR1 and CDR2 are SSHAT and FNYEAQ (reference sequence). The length of the CDR3 is 16 residues.

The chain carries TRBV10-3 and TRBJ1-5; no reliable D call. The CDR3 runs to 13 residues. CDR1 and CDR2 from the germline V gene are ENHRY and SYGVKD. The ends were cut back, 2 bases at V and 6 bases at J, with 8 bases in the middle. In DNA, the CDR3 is TGTGCCATCAGTGAGGGAGGAGGTCAGCCCCAGCATTTT. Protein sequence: CAISEGGGQPQHF.

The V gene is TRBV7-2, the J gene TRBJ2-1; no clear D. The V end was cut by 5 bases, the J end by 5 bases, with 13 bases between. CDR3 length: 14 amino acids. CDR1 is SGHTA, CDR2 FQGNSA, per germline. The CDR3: CASSKQAVNNEQFF. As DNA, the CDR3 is TGTGCCAGCAGCAAGCAGGCAGTTAACAATGAGCAGTTCTTC.

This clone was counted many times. The CDR3 sequence: CASRPKTGFQPQHF. The CDR3 nucleotides read TGTGCCAGCAGGCCCAAGACAGGGTTTCAGCCCCAGCATTTT. The chain uses TRBV28 and TRBJ1-5; TRBD1 agrees at 7 bases. The CDR3 spans 14 residues. Germline V gene data show CDR1 as MDHEN and CDR2 as SYDVKM. The V segment lost 6 bases and the J segment 6 bases; nucleotides outside the gene matches: 8.

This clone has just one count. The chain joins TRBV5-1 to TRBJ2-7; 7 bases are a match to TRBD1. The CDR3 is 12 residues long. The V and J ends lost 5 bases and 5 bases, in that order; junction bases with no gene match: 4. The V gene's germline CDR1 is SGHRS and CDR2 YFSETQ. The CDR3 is CASRQGMNEQYF. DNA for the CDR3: TGCGCCAGCAGACAGGGGATGAACGAGCAGTACTTC. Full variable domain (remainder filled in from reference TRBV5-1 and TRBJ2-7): KAGVTQTPRYLIKTRGQQVTLSCSPISGHRSVSWYQQTPGQGLQFLFEYFSETQRNKGNFPGRFSGRQFSNSRSEMNVSTLELGDSALYLCASRQGMNEQYFGPGTRLTVT.

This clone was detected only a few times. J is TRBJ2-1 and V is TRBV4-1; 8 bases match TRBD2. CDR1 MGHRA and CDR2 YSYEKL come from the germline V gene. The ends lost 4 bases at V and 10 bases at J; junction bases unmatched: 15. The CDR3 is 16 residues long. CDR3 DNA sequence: TGCGCCAGCAGCCGATCATCGGGACTAGGAACTGCCGAGCAGTTCTTC. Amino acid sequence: CASSRSSGLGTAEQFF.

This CDR3 is CASRRLDLEQYF. The CDR3 nucleotides are TGCGCCTCCCGTAGGCTGGACTTGGAGCAGTACTTC. V gene TRBV10-1 combines with J gene TRBJ2-7; a weak D match, TRBD2 (5 bases). Trimming removed 11 bases at V and 7 bases at J, with 18 bases between. Germline CDR1 and CDR2: WNHNN and SYGVQD (reference sequence). The CDR3 is made up of 12 amino acids.

The CDR3 spells CASSPRGTTLYNEQFF. In DNA, the CDR3 is TGTGCCAGCTCACCACGTGGGACAACCCTCTACAATGAGCAGTTCTTC. The chain combines TRBV18 with TRBJ2-1, with D possibly being TRBD1 (6 bases). The germline V gene encodes CDR1 KGHSH and CDR2 LQKENI. CDR3 length equals 16 residues. The V end lost 1 base, the J end lost 3 bases, and 13 bases lay between the germline ends.

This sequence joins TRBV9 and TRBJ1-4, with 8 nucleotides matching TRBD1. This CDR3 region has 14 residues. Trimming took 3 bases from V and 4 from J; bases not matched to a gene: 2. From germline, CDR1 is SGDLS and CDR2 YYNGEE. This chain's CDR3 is CASSETGDNEKLFF. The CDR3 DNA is TGTGCCAGCAGCGAGACAGGGGATAATGAAAAACTGTTTTTT.

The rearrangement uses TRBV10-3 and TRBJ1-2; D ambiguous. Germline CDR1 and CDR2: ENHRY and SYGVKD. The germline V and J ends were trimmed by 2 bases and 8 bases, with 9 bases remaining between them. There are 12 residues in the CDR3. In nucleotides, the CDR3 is TGTGCCATCAGTGAGGGTAATCAGGGCTACACCTTC. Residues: CAISEGNQGYTF.

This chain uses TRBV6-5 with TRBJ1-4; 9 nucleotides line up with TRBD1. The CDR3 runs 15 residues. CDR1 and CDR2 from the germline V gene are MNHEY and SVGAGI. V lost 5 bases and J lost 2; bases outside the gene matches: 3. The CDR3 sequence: CASSHRGRTNEKLFF. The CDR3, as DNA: TGTGCCAGCAGTCACAGGGGGCGCACTAATGAAAAACTGTTTTTT.

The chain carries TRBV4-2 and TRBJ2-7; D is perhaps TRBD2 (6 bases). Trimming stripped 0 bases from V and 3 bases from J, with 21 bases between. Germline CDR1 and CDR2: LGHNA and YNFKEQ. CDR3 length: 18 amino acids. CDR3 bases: TGTGCCAGCAGCCAAGAGGCAATCGGTGGGAGGCGACTCTACGAGCAGTACTTC. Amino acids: CASSQEAIGGRRLYEQYF.

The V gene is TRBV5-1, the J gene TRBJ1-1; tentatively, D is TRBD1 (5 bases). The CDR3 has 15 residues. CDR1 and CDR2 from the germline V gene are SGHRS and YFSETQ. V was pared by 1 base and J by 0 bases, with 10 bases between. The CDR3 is CASSLTGRMNTEAFF. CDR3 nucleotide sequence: TGCGCCAGCAGCTTGACAGGTCGGATGAACACTGAAGCTTTCTTT.

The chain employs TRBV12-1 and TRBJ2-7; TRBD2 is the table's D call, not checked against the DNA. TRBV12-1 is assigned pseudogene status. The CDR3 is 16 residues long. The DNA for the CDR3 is TGTGCCAGCAGCTTTGGACCTAGCGGGAGACGTTACGAGCAGTACTTC. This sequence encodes CASSFGPSGRRYEQYF.

The CDR3 spells CASSLLEDRRWDTGELFF. CDR3 DNA: TGCGCCAGCAGCTTGTTAGAGGACAGGAGGTGGGACACCGGGGAGCTGTTTTTT. The chain couples TRBV5-1 to TRBJ2-2; 7 bases align to TRBD1. The length of the CDR3 is 18 residues. Unmatched junction bases numbered 12, after V lost 1 base and J lost 3 bases. Germline CDR1 reads SGHRS; CDR2 reads YFSETQ.

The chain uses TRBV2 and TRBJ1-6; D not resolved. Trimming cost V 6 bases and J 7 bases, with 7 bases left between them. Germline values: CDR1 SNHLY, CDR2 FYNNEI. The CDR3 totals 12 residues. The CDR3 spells CASRAPNSPLHF. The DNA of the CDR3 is TGTGCCAGCAGGGCACCGAATTCACCCCTCCACTTT.